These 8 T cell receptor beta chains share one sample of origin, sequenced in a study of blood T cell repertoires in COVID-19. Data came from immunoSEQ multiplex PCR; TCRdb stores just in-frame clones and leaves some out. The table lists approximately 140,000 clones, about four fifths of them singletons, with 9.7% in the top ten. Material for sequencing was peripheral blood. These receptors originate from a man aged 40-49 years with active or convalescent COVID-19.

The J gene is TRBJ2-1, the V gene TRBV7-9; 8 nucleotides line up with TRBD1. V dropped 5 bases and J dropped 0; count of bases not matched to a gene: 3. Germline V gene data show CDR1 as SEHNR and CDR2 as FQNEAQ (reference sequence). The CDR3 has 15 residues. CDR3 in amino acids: CASSQDRGSYNEQFF. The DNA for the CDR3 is TGTGCCAGCAGCCAAGACAGGGGCTCCTACAATGAGCAGTTCTTC.

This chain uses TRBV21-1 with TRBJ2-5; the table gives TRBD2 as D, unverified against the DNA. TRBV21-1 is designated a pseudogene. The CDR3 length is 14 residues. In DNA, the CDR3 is TGTGCCAGCAGCAAAGTTCGAGGAGGGGAGACCCAGTACTTC. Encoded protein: CASSKVRGGETQYF.

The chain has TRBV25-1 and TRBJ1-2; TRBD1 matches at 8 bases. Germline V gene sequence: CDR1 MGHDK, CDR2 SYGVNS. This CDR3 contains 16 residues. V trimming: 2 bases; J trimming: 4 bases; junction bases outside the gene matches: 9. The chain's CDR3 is CASSEPGTGTFYGYTF. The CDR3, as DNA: TGTGCCAGCAGTGAACCCGGGACAGGAACCTTCTATGGCTACACCTTC.

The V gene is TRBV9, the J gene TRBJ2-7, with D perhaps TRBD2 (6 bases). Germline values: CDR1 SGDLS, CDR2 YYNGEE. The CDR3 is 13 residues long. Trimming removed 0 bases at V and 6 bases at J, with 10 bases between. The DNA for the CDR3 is TGTGCCAGCAGCGTAGATAGGGGACTCGAGCAGTACTTC. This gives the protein CASSVDRGLEQYF.

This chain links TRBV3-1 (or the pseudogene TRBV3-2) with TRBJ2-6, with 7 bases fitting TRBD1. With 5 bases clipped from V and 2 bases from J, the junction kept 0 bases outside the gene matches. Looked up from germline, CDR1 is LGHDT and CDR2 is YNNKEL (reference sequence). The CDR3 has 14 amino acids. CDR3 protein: CASSDRAGANVLTF. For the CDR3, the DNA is TGTGCCAGCAGCGACAGGGCTGGGGCCAACGTCCTGACTTTC.

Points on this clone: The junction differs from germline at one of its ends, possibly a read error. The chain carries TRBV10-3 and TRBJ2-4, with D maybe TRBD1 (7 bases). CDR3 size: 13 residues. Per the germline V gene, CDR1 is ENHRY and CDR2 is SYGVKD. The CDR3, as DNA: TGTGCCATCAGTGACCGGACAACGGGACAGCGGGACTTC. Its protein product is CAISDRTTGQRDF.

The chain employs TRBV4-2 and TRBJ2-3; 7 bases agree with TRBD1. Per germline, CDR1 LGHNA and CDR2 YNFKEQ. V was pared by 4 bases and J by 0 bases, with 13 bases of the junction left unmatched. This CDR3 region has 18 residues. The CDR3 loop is CASSPQIRDRTSTDTQYF. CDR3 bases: TGTGCCAGCAGCCCTCAAATCCGGGACAGAACTAGCACAGATACGCAGTATTTT.

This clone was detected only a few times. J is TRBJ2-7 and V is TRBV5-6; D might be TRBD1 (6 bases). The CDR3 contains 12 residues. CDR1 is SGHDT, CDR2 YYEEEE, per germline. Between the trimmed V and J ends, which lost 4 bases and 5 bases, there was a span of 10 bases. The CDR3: CASSRNRDEQYF. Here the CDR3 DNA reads TGTGCCAGCAGCAGAAACAGGGACGAGCAGTACTTC.